The 28 T cell receptor beta chains listed next were all sequenced from one sample in a study of type 1 regulatory T cells. TCRdb recomputed calls from the reads with MiXCR, one row per CDR3 protein. The table includes 75,000 to 100,000 distinct CDR3 sequences, roughly 30% detected once. Sequenced material: CD4+ T cells, either the whole sample or a sorted fraction (not recorded which). The receptors derive from a human donor in good health.

V usage is TRBV9 and J usage is TRBJ1-6, with D possibly matching TRBD1 (6 bases). Trimming took 0 bases from V and 6 from J, leaving 13 bases between them. CDR1 is SGDLS and CDR2 is YYNGEE in the germline V gene. The CDR3 extends over 16 amino acids. The CDR3 DNA reads as TGTGCCAGCAGCGTAGGGGGGGGCCGCGGTAATTCACCCCTCCACTTT. Protein: CASSVGGGRGNSPLHF.

There are a few counts of this clonotype. The genes are TRBV7-2 and TRBJ1-4; no clear D gene. Trimming took 2 bases from V and 3 from J, leaving 10 bases between them. Germline CDR1 is SGHTA and CDR2 is FQGNSA. This CDR3 comprises 15 residues. Here the CDR3 DNA reads TGTGCCAGCAGCTTATTTCGCCGGCCTAATGAAAAACTGTTTTTT. This translates into CASSLFRRPNEKLFF. Based on the CDR3 plus reference TRBV7-2 and TRBJ1-4, the full variable domain is GAGVSQSPSNKVTEKGKDVELRCDPISGHTALYWYRQSLGQGLEFLIYFQGNSAPDKSGLPSDRFSAERTGGSVSTLTIQRTQQEDSAVYLCASSLFRRPNEKLFFGSGTQLSVL.

This chain links TRBV7-7 with TRBJ2-3; D gene ambiguous. CDR3 length: 14 amino acids. Deletions cut 5 bases from V and 1 base from J, with 10 bases between. Germline CDR1 and CDR2: SSHAT and FNYEAQ (reference sequence). The DNA for the CDR3 is TGTGCCAGCAGCGGATGGACCCGCACAGATACGCAGTATTTT. Its protein is CASSGWTRTDTQYF.

This chain joins TRBV7-9 and TRBJ2-6, with D uncertain. The CDR3 spans 15 residues. Looked up from germline, CDR1 is SEHNR and CDR2 is FQNEAQ (reference sequence). The ends were cut back, 2 bases at V and 2 bases at J, with 7 bases in the middle. DNA for the CDR3: TGTGCCAGCAGCTTACAGACCCCTGGGGCCAACGTCCTGACTTTC. Its protein is CASSLQTPGANVLTF.

This clonotype was seen a handful of times. The chain employs TRBV5-1 and TRBJ1-1; D is uncertain. The CDR3 spans 12 residues. Trimming shortened V by 7 bases and J by 9 bases, and 16 bases separated the two germline ends. Germline-derived CDR1 and CDR2 are SGHRS and YFSETQ. The CDR3, as DNA: TGCGCCAGCGTTTCGGGAACGTACCAAGCTTTCTTT. Encoded protein: CASVSGTYQAFF. Full variable domain (rest looked up from reference TRBV5-1 and TRBJ1-1): KAGVTQTPRYLIKTRGQQVTLSCSPISGHRSVSWYQQTPGQGLQFLFEYFSETQRNKGNFPGRFSGRQFSNSRSEMNVSTLELGDSALYLCASVSGTYQAFFGQGTRLTVV.

This chain links TRBV20-1 with TRBJ2-4; D is perhaps TRBD2 (5 bases). Per germline, CDR1 DFQATT and CDR2 SNEGSKA (reference sequence). The CDR3 has 17 residues. V lost 6 bases and J lost 3, with 24 bases in between. CDR3: CSAVPGTASRDKNIQYF. The CDR3 coding sequence is TGCAGTGCCGTCCCAGGTACGGCTAGCCGAGACAAAAACATTCAGTACTTC.

This clonotype was recorded a few times. CDR3 bases: TGCAGCGTTGGTGCAGGGCGAGAGACCCAGTACTTC. It is translated as CSVGAGRETQYF. This chain connects TRBV29-1 to TRBJ2-5, with a weak D call TRBD1 (5 bases). The germline gives CDR1 SQVTM, CDR2 ANQGSEA. This CDR3 spans 12 amino acids. V was clipped by 4 bases and J by 4 bases, with 10 bases between them. The whole variable domain, filled in from reference TRBV29-1 and TRBJ2-5, reads SAVISQKPSRDICQRGTSLTIQCQVDSQVTMMFWYRQQPGQSLTLIATANQGSEATYESGFVIDKFPISRPNLTFSTLTVSNMSPEDSSIYLCSVGAGRETQYFGPGTRLLVL.

The V call is TRBV20-1, the J call TRBJ2-1; TRBD1 matches at 7 bases. From germline, CDR1 is DFQATT and CDR2 SNEGSKA (reference sequence). This CDR3 spans 14 amino acids. Unmatched junction bases numbered 11, after V lost 6 bases and J lost 6 bases. The CDR3 sequence: CSALGRGFFNEQFF. The CDR3 coding sequence is TGCAGTGCCCTGGGCAGGGGGTTCTTCAATGAGCAGTTCTTC.

This rearrangement joins TRBV6-6 to TRBJ2-5; D perhaps matches TRBD2 (6 bases). Germline V gene lookup returns CDR1 MNHNY and CDR2 SVGAGI (reference sequence). The CDR3 sequence is 15 residues long. V gave up 5 bases and J gave up 3 bases, with 16 bases separating them. In nucleotides, the CDR3 is TGTGCCAGCAGTCCGGCGGGACTCACCGAAGAGACCCAGTACTTC. Amino acid sequence: CASSPAGLTEETQYF.

This rearrangement joins TRBV20-1 to TRBJ2-7; TRBD2 aligns across 8 bases. Germline CDR1 reads DFQATT; CDR2 reads SNEGSKA (reference sequence). Trimming cost V 2 bases and J 7 bases; bases outside gene matches: 10. The CDR3 loop spans 14 amino acids. The CDR3 loop reads CSARHASRGGEQYF. The CDR3, as DNA: TGCAGTGCTAGACATGCTAGTCGGGGGGGTGAGCAGTACTTC.

V is TRBV29-1 and J is TRBJ2-2; unclear D gene. Germline values: CDR1 SQVTM, CDR2 ANQGSEA. CDR3 length: 14 residues. Trimming left V 5 bases short and J 4 bases short, with 14 bases between. CDR3: CSVSQTPSTGELFF. For the CDR3, the DNA is TGCAGCGTTTCCCAGACGCCGAGCACCGGGGAGCTGTTTTTT.

The chain couples TRBV4-1 to TRBJ2-5, with D unclear. V was shortened by 0 bases and J by 2 bases, with 4 bases between the two germline ends. This CDR3 comprises 13 residues. Germline V gene sequence: CDR1 MGHRA, CDR2 YSYEKL. The CDR3 sequence is CASSQDYQETQYF. CDR3 coding DNA: TGCGCCAGCAGCCAAGACTATCAAGAGACCCAGTACTTC.

This clonotype was picked up a small number of times. The rearrangement joins TRBV28 to TRBJ1-4; 9 bases are a match to TRBD1. Germline-derived CDR1 and CDR2 are MDHEN and SYDVKM. V lost 3 bases, J lost 9 bases, and 5 bases stayed unmatched. The CDR3 is 14 residues long. CDR3 region: CASSFGGTGKKLFF. CDR3 in DNA: TGTGCCAGCAGTTTCGGTGGGACAGGGAAAAAACTGTTTTTT.

CDR3 residues: CASSLTGTETQYF. CDR3 nucleotides: TGTGCCAGCAGCTTAACGGGGACGGAGACCCAGTACTTC. The chain joins TRBV11-3 to TRBJ2-5, with D possibly being TRBD1 or TRBD2 (5 bases each). Germline V gene sequence: CDR1 SGHNT, CDR2 YENEEA. The CDR3 has 13 amino acids. V was cut by 2 bases and J by 5 bases, with 9 bases left in between.

This chain uses TRBV7-2 with TRBJ1-6; no clear D. The germline gives CDR1 SGHTA, CDR2 FQGNSA. V lost 4 bases and J lost 7, with 17 bases in between. The CDR3 spans 16 residues. In DNA form, the CDR3 reads TGTGCCAGCAGCTCCCGTCCCGTTACGTCGAATTCACCCCTCCACTTT. As protein: CASSSRPVTSNSPLHF.

This clonotype appeared once. V gene TRBV20-1 combines with J gene TRBJ2-1; the D gene could be TRBD1 or TRBD2 (5 bases each). V lost 8 bases and J 6 bases, leaving 17 bases between the germline ends. This CDR3 comprises 13 residues. Germline lookup yields CDR1 DFQATT and CDR2 SNEGSKA (reference sequence). The CDR3 is CSTGPSVANEQFF. CDR3 nucleotides: TGCAGTACGGGGCCCAGCGTTGCCAATGAGCAGTTCTTC.

This clonotype was counted a few times. The V and J genes are TRBV27 and TRBJ2-7; 9 nucleotides match TRBD2. This CDR3 is built from 14 residues. Per the germline V gene, CDR1 is MNHEY and CDR2 is SMNVEV (reference sequence). Trimming at V came to 6 bases and at J to 4 bases, leaving 7 bases not matched to a gene. Written as DNA, the CDR3 is TGTGCCAGCAGGGCAGCTAGCGGGATATACGAGCAGTACTTC. Its protein is CASRAASGIYEQYF.

The chain uses TRBV16 and TRBJ2-1; tentatively, D is TRBD2 (6 bases). V was cut by 0 bases and J by 4 bases, with 16 bases left in between. Germline CDR1 reads KGHSY; CDR2 reads FQNENV. The CDR3 is 17 residues long. CDR3 sequence (DNA): TGTGCCAGCAGCCAATCAGTGACCCTTGGGACTTACAATGAGCAGTTCTTC. Amino acids: CASSQSVTLGTYNEQFF.

The CDR3 here is CASNKPPGVETQYF. CDR3 in DNA: TGTGCCAGCAACAAACCCCCCGGCGTGGAGACCCAGTACTTC. This chain uses TRBV12-3 or TRBV12-4 with TRBJ2-5; unclear D gene. Trimming took off 7 bases at V and 5 bases at J, with 17 bases between the two ends. This CDR3 is built from 14 residues.

V gene TRBV14 combines with J gene TRBJ1-3, with no clear D. Germline V CDR1 and CDR2: SGHDN, FVKESK. The V end lost 0 bases, the J end lost 0 bases, and 9 bases lay between the germline ends. CDR3 size: 16 residues. CDR3 loop: CASSQDLLVSGNTIYF. CDR3 in DNA: TGTGCCAGCAGCCAAGATTTACTGGTCTCTGGAAACACCATATATTTT. Complete variable domain (other parts from reference TRBV14 and TRBJ1-3): EAGVTQFPSHSVIEKGQTVTLRCDPISGHDNLYWYRRVMGKEIKFLLHFVKESKQDESGMPNNRFLAERTGGTYSTLKVQPAELEDSGVYFCASSQDLLVSGNTIYFGEGSWLTVV.

This clonotype was seen only a few times. The chain combines TRBV12-3 or TRBV12-4 with TRBJ2-7, with TRBD1 matching over 11 bases. Trimming took 3 bases from V and 7 from J; bases not matched to a gene: 8. The CDR3 spans 15 residues. DNA of the CDR3: TGTGCCAGCAGTTTCCGCCCGGACAGGGGGCGAGAGCAGTACTTC. It translates to CASSFRPDRGREQYF.

This clonotype showed up just a few times. J is TRBJ1-1 and V is TRBV12-3 or TRBV12-4; D unclear. Trimming took 3 bases from V and 0 from J, leaving 8 bases between them. The CDR3 contains 14 residues. The DNA of the CDR3 is TGTGCCAGCAGTTTGTCGGTGATGAACACTGAAGCTTTCTTT. Its protein is CASSLSVMNTEAFF.

J is TRBJ2-1 and V is TRBV3-1; 8 bases are a match to TRBD2. The J segment lost 1 base and the V segment lost 5 bases, leaving 7 bases of the junction unmatched. Looked up from germline, CDR1 is LGHDT and CDR2 is YNNKEL (reference sequence). The CDR3 totals 16 residues. CDR3 in amino acids: CASSTVAGPSYNEQFF. The DNA of the CDR3 is TGTGCCAGCAGCACAGTAGCGGGGCCTTCCTACAATGAGCAGTTCTTC.

The chain has TRBV12-3 or TRBV12-4 and TRBJ2-1; 7 nucleotides line up with TRBD1. Unmatched junction bases numbered 12, after V lost 6 bases and J lost 4 bases. The CDR3 has 16 amino acids. The CDR3 DNA sequence: TGTGCCAGCAGAAAGACAGGGAACAGGGCTTACAATGAGCAGTTCTTC. Translation: CASRKTGNRAYNEQFF.

The chain combines TRBV12-3 or TRBV12-4 with TRBJ2-5, with D perhaps given as TRBD1 or TRBD2 (5 bases each). The CDR3 runs to 16 residues. Trimming pared 1 base from V and 5 bases from J, leaving 17 bases between. DNA for the CDR3: TGTGCCAGCAGTTTAGTTAACCCGTCCGGGGACGAGACCCAGTACTTC. This gives the protein CASSLVNPSGDETQYF.

This clonotype has a handful of counts. This chain joins TRBV10-2 and TRBJ2-3; D is undetermined. CDR3 length equals 15 residues. V lost 0 bases to trimming and J lost 0 bases, with 7 bases between them. CDR1 is WSHSY and CDR2 is SAAADI in the germline V gene. CDR3 DNA sequence: TGCGCCAGCAGTGAGTCGGGCCCTAGCACAGATACGCAGTATTTT. Its translation: CASSESGPSTDTQYF.

As DNA, the CDR3 is TGCAGCGTTGTGGGCGGGAGGGATAACGGGGAGCTGTTTTTT. This codes for CSVVGGRDNGELFF. The chain recombines TRBV29-1 with TRBJ2-2; 9 nucleotides align to TRBD2. The CDR3 sequence is 14 residues long. CDR1 is SQVTM and CDR2 is ANQGSEA in the germline V gene. V dropped 4 bases and J dropped 7; count of bases not matched to a gene: 7.

This sequence joins TRBV28 and TRBJ1-1, with D perhaps matching TRBD1 (6 bases). Germline CDR1 and CDR2: MDHEN and SYDVKM. The V and J ends lost 7 bases and 4 bases respectively, with 25 bases between them. The length of the CDR3 is 17 residues. The CDR3 sequence: CASMLLPYRARGTEAFF. For the CDR3, the DNA is TGTGCCAGCATGCTTTTGCCGTACAGGGCACGGGGCACTGAAGCTTTCTTT.